This is a list of T cell receptor beta chains from one sample in a study of shared clonotypes between healthy human individuals. Repertoires were generated with immunoSEQ multiplex PCR, while TCRdb's copy carries only in-frame clones and drops some. The sample contains nearly 1,000,000 clones, 76% of which appear only once. Specimen: memory CD4+ T cells sorted from blood. The source is a man aged 18 to 30 in good health. The CDR3 runs from the conserved cysteine through the conserved F or W. Each record gives: V gene, D gene, J gene, clone size, CDR3 protein, CDR3 DNA. D genes are given only for firm matches. Size values are once, few and many counts, or a class for expanded clones, and some rows have none.

v_call: TRBV2; d_call: TRBD1; j_call: TRBJ2-7; clone_size: .; cdr3_aa: CASSEWGQGAEQYF; cdr3_nt: TGTGCCAGCAGTGAATGGGGACAGGGAGCCGAGCAGTACTTC
v_call: TRBV9; d_call: .; j_call: TRBJ2-7; clone_size: .; cdr3_aa: CASSPQGGRLYEQYF; cdr3_nt: TGTGCCAGCAGCCCGCAGGGAGGTCGTCTCTACGAGCAGTACTTC
v_call: TRBV28; d_call: .; j_call: TRBJ2-3; clone_size: .; cdr3_aa: CASSLTSLNRRYGGDTQYF; cdr3_nt: TGTGCCAGCAGTTTAACCTCTCTTAACAGGCGCTACGGGGGAGATACGCAGTATTTT
v_call: TRBV9; d_call: TRBD2; j_call: TRBJ2-3; clone_size: .; cdr3_aa: CASSDRTSGRGDTQYF; cdr3_nt: TGTGCCAGCAGCGACCGGACTAGCGGGAGAGGTGATACGCAGTATTTT
v_call: TRBV5-1; d_call: .; j_call: TRBJ2-3; clone_size: .; cdr3_aa: CASRPDTSTDTQYF; cdr3_nt: TGCGCCAGCAGGCCGGATACTAGCACAGATACGCAGTATTTT
v_call: TRBV2; d_call: .; j_call: TRBJ1-5; clone_size: once; cdr3_aa: CASSETKRPQHF; cdr3_nt: TGTGCCAGCAGTGAAACGAAAAGGCCCCAGCATTTT
v_call: TRBV9; d_call: TRBD2; j_call: TRBJ2-2; clone_size: .; cdr3_aa: CASSVGGGPPEAGELFF; cdr3_nt: TGTGCCAGCAGCGTAGGCGGGGGGCCCCCTGAGGCCGGGGAGCTGTTTTTT
v_call: TRBV6-6; d_call: TRBD1; j_call: TRBJ2-5; clone_size: .; cdr3_aa: CASNPTGGAGETQYF; cdr3_nt: TGTGCCAGCAACCCGACAGGGGGCGCGGGAGAGACCCAGTACTTC
v_call: TRBV18; d_call: .; j_call: TRBJ1-1; clone_size: once; cdr3_aa: CASSPGLLNTEAFF; cdr3_nt: TGTGCCAGCTCACCCGGGCTGCTGAACACTGAAGCTTTCTTT
v_call: TRBV6-5; d_call: .; j_call: TRBJ2-7; clone_size: .; cdr3_aa: CASSSQASYEQYF; cdr3_nt: TGTGCCAGCAGTTCGCAGGCCTCCTACGAGCAGTACTTC
v_call: TRBV7-2; d_call: .; j_call: TRBJ2-5; clone_size: .; cdr3_aa: CASSLGKETQYF; cdr3_nt: TGTGCCAGCAGCTTGGGGAAAGAGACCCAGTACTTC
v_call: TRBV7-2; d_call: TRBD2; j_call: TRBJ2-1; clone_size: .; cdr3_aa: CASSSLAGRQFF; cdr3_nt: TGTGCCAGCAGTTCACTAGCGGGGAGGCAGTTCTTC
v_call: TRBV18; d_call: TRBD1; j_call: TRBJ1-2; clone_size: .; cdr3_aa: CASSPFGQGADYGYTF; cdr3_nt: TGTGCCAGCTCACCCTTCGGACAGGGGGCAGACTATGGCTACACCTTC
v_call: TRBV7-2; d_call: TRBD1; j_call: TRBJ2-7; clone_size: .; cdr3_aa: CASSLLGQGYEQYF; cdr3_nt: TGTGCCAGCAGCCTACTAGGACAGGGGTACGAGCAGTACTTC
v_call: TRBV7-9; d_call: .; j_call: TRBJ2-5; clone_size: .; cdr3_aa: CASSLAGGGETQYF; cdr3_nt: TGTGCCAGCAGCTTAGCAGGAGGGGGCGAGACCCAGTACTTC
v_call: TRBV30; d_call: .; j_call: TRBJ1-1; clone_size: .; cdr3_aa: CAWSVRPGQPNTEAFF; cdr3_nt: TGTGCCTGGAGTGTAAGGCCTGGGCAACCGAACACTGAAGCTTTCTTT
v_call: TRBV14; d_call: TRBD2; j_call: TRBJ2-2; clone_size: few; cdr3_aa: CASSQVSGSNKELFF; cdr3_nt: TGTGCCAGCAGCCAAGTTAGCGGGAGTAATAAGGAGCTGTTTTTT
v_call: TRBV5-1; d_call: .; j_call: TRBJ2-5; clone_size: .; cdr3_aa: CASSPGRGSTETQYF; cdr3_nt: TGCGCCAGCAGCCCCGGGAGAGGGTCTACGGAGACCCAGTACTTC
v_call: TRBV19; d_call: TRBD2; j_call: TRBJ2-7; clone_size: .; cdr3_aa: CASSTSSGSFYEQYF; cdr3_nt: TGTGCCAGTAGTACCTCCAGCGGGAGCTTCTACGAGCAGTACTTC
v_call: TRBV6-1; d_call: TRBD1; j_call: TRBJ1-5; clone_size: .; cdr3_aa: CATRPDRGNNQPQHF; cdr3_nt: TGTGCCACTCGACCGGACAGGGGAAACAATCAGCCCCAGCATTTT
v_call: TRBV9; d_call: .; j_call: TRBJ1-2; clone_size: once; cdr3_aa: CASSVDEKNYGYTF; cdr3_nt: TGTGCCAGCAGCGTAGACGAGAAGAACTATGGCTACACCTTC
v_call: TRBV5-1; d_call: .; j_call: TRBJ1-2; clone_size: .; cdr3_aa: CASSLDGMPNYGYTF; cdr3_nt: TGCGCCAGCAGCTTGGATGGGATGCCGAACTATGGCTACACCTTC